This TCR beta chain was observed in a study of cytomegalovirus exposure and HLA in healthy donors (dated by TCRdb to 2016 to 2017). The study in broad terms: In an earlier analysis of several hundred of the donors, less than 350 Gb of sequence data and approximately 120 million unique TCR beta sequences from some 170 million T cells were reported. The study was designed to test whether signatures of past pathogen exposure could be identified by cataloging public T cell receptors. Along with the approximately 670-subject first cohort, a separate validation cohort of over 90 different subjects was used. Genome-wide SNP genotypes for about 60% of the roughly 670 donors were used in a later genetic analysis, which treated that subset as a discovery cohort. Donor age, sex, ethnicity and CMV serostatus were collected together with the repertoire data. An earlier analysis of fewer than 700 of the donors applied high-throughput TCR beta sequencing to assess whether each TCR beta V gene segment acted as functional or pseudogenic. Approximately 300 gigabases of sequencing data and approximately 92 million unique TCR sequences made up an early release that covered fewer than 650 HLA-typed donors. Among some 410 genotyped donors of the cohort, an average of around 240,000 unique TCR beta nucleotide sequences were sequenced per donor, around 20% of them non-productive. To predict cytomegalovirus infection status, the study brought together high-throughput TCR immunosequencing, statistical association of individual TCRs with disease status, and machine learning. In a later analysis, previously published TCR beta repertoires from fewer than 750 donors were re-analyzed and high-resolution HLA genotyping was added so that TCR occurrence patterns could be studied. Rather than drawing on any new phenotypic data, the later analysis identified candidate immune exposures from TCR beta sequences and the way those sequences occurred across donors. Of the roughly 400 genotyped donors, 75% to 85% were placed in the genetic ancestry cluster associated with self-reported Caucasian donors. The study profiled the T cell repertoires of hundreds of subjects by immunosequencing and related them to cytomegalovirus serostatus. Four to six DR-DQ haplotypes were handled as single units for association and clustering because linkage in the cohort was strong. Every discovery cohort repertoire had been produced on one sequencing platform. Typing coverage differed by locus: A, B, C, DRB1 and DQB1 were typed in about 620-640 donors, DQA1 in approximately 520, DPA1 in around 600, and DPB1 in roughly 450. Both class I and class II loci were covered by HLA typing, at four-digit resolution. The investigation overall reported the following: Only TCR beta chains were sequenced in this cohort, and the absence of alpha or paired-chain data limited detectable features. A few of the identified cytomegalovirus-associated TCR beta chains were confirmed in vitro to be specific for cytomegalovirus antigens. The authors suggested that the approach could potentially be extended to other disease states and immunological phenotypes. Broadly in line with IMGT annotations, most TCR beta V segments showed up in productive rearrangements about 87% or about 30% of the time in an earlier analysis of several hundred of the donors. Specific HLA alleles were associated with about 17,000 TCR beta sequences at a false discovery rate of 0.05 in a later analysis. According to a later analysis, parvovirus B19, influenza, CMV and Epstein-Barr virus appeared linked to several top co-occurrence clusters. The presence/absence analyses assumed that sequencing depth was roughly uniform across donors, and that assumption may not be true. Linkage disequilibrium might explain the correlated functional status among segregating V segments, but an unknown experimental factor could not be ruled out. Most TCR sequences were seen in very few donors, while some public TCRs were found in many individuals. When HLA alleles, especially DR and DQ, strongly co-occurred, attributing TCR associations to individual alleles was difficult. Because counts were too low, seventeen rarely observed V segments, including chromosome 9 orphons, were excluded from the earlier analysis of several hundred of the donors. In a later analysis, most CMV-associated TCR beta chains were found to appear HLA-restricted, with HLA associations seemingly driven largely by CMV exposure. In both the original and validation cohorts, the classifier was reported to diagnose cytomegalovirus status with high specificity and sensitivity. The sequencing pipeline was judged likely to have produced a cluster of highly shared sequence variants as a technical artifact. A total of 150 to 200 TCR beta chains were listed by the study as associated with cytomegalovirus. For the cohort, immune exposure information was limited to CMV serostatus. A further reported finding was that TCR beta sequences accurately predicted the HLA-A and HLA-B alleles for most subjects in the first cohort. According to a later analysis, TCR association rates differed among HLA loci, with DRB1 alleles showing the most associated TCRs and HLA-C alleles showing the fewest. A later genetic analysis reported fewer N-insertions in productive TCRs among donors in an Asian-associated ancestry cluster than the roughly 670-donor mean. HLA typing was unavailable for some donors at each locus, so association tests used only the typed subset. A later analysis found that HLA-associated TCR beta chains were more clonally expanded and had lower generation probabilities than equally common non-associated chains. V-gene and J-gene trimming of TCR beta chains was associated with a missense DCLRE1C variant in a later genetic analysis, and the association was replicated in an independent cohort. Some IMGT-functional V segments, including TRBV6-2 and TRBV6-3, could not be distinguished by the 87-base-pair reads and were therefore excluded.

Library creation used the immunoSEQ multiplex PCR assay. For the multiplex PCR, a mixture combining 60 forward primers for TCR Vbeta segments and 13 reverse primers for TCR Jbeta segments was used. The CDR3 region of rearranged TCR beta genes was amplified from genomic DNA by a multiplex PCR assay. The Illumina HiSeq System was used to sequence the amplified TCR beta libraries as 87-base-pair reads. Processing in the source paper ran as follows. In a later analysis, some 80 million unique TCR beta chains were counted across the approximately 640 repertoires, and roughly 11 million of these chains were shared by at least two donors. Raw reads were error-corrected and collapsed into unique sequences by a nearest-neighbor algorithm in which closely related sequences were merged to remove PCR and sequencing errors. To assign V, D and J gene segments, CDR3 sequences were aligned to IMGT reference sequences. For a sequence to be retained, at least a six-nucleotide match to both a V gene segment and a J gene segment was required. Rearrangements were called productive when the CDR3 lacked stop codons and stayed in frame with V and J; all others were non-productive. CDR3 was defined according to IMGT convention as the region running from the second conserved V-encoded cysteine to the conserved J-encoded phenylalanine. The earlier analysis of about 590 of the donors excluded sequences that lacked an unambiguous match to a single V gene segment. An earlier analysis of around 600 of the donors classified V segments as functional when productive rearrangements were above 56.7% and as segregating when the standard deviation between donors was above 5%. To diagnose cytomegalovirus status from the catalog of TCR beta chain sequences, a statistical classification framework was built. In a later analysis, TCR nucleotide sequences were compared against IMGT/GENE-DB human TR gene sequences so that V and J genes could be assigned. The TCRdist pipeline was used in a later analysis to assign CDR3 sequences and most-parsimonious VDJ recombination scenarios. In a later analysis, each TCR beta chain was defined by its CDR3 amino acid sequence together with its V-gene family, and reads without a unique V-gene family were excluded. In a later analysis, fewer than 600 highly shared, low-generation-probability nucleotide sequences were removed to address suspected cross-contamination and a sequencing artifact. A later analysis calculated a clonal expansion index for each public chain from normalized within-repertoire ranks of inferred template counts. Generation probabilities in a later analysis came from a VDJ recombination model fitted to out-of-frame rearrangements, and those results were checked against IGoR. In a later analysis, TCR-TCR, TCR-HLA and TCR-CMV co-occurrence was scored with hypergeometric tests, and a repertoire-size bias correction was applied to TCR pairs. To estimate false discovery rates, a later analysis permuted the HLA or CMV assignments 20 times. In a later analysis, co-occurring TCRs were grouped using DBSCAN, with TCRdist sequence similarity added in when clustering inside HLA-allele-positive subsets. Repertoires with fewer than 30,000 or more than 120,000 public chains were left out of co-occurrence clustering, as were a handful of repertoires with anomalous nucleotide sharing. TCRdb retrieved this table from immuneACCESS and kept in-frame rearrangements only. Not all clones are present; in checked studies, unresolved V genes account for under half, and no reason is known for the remainder. The DNA was the basis for D and trimming; V, J and clone size are from that table. The sample yields roughly 160,000 clones; 80% to 90% were counted once. The ten largest make up about 9.3% of the sample.

The CDR3 starts with the cysteine, ends with the phenylalanine, and has 14 residues. The retained sequence is limited to the CDR3, 42 bases, with the frame set at the first base. Via the germline V gene, CDR1 is SGDLS and CDR2 YYNGEE. V is clipped by 0 bases and J by 2 bases, and the sequence between their germline boundaries is 8 bases long. The cohort was made up of under 800 healthy bone marrow donors. Cohort members were all nominally healthy when sampled, although unrecorded immune exposures were likely present. The donor tested CMV seropositive and was one of the 289 seropositive cohort members. Each donor provided a peripheral blood sample, and peripheral blood mononuclear cells were used for TCR beta sequencing. The Qiagen DNeasy Blood Extraction Kit was used to extract genomic DNA from the blood cell samples. With regard to this clone: The specificity of this receptor is unknown. The input lacks base qualities; no much larger clone sits a single base away.

The source material was PBMCs. This clonotype was sampled from a man aged 18 to 35 in good health and CMV-seropositive. Recombination joined TRBV9 with TRBJ1-1; a tentative D call is TRBD1 (5 bases match). The nucleotide sequence is given as TGTGCCAGCAGCGTAGAAGGGGTAAACACTGAAGCTTTCTTT. It specifies CASSVEGVNTEAFF. The full variable domain, with segments outside the CDR3 supplied by the reference TRBV9 and TRBJ1-1 proteins, appears as DSGVTQTPKHLITATGQRVTLRCSPRSGDLSVYWYQQSLDQGLQFLIQYYNGEERAKGNILERFSAQQFPDLHSELNLSSLELGDSALYFCASSVEGVNTEAFFGQGTRLTVV.